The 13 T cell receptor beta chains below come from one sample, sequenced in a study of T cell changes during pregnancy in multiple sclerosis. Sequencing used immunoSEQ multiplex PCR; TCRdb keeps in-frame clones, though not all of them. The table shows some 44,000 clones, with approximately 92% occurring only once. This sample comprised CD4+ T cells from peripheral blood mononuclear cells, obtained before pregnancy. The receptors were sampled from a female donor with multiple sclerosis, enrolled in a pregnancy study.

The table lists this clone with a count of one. CDR3 nucleotides: TGTGCCAGCGGACGGTACACAGGGAAAGAGACCCAGTACTTC. This encodes CASGRYTGKETQYF. The chain links TRBV28 to TRBJ2-5, with D possibly being TRBD1 (6 bases). The CDR3 runs 14 residues. Germline assignment: CDR1 MDHEN and CDR2 SYDVKM. V was shortened by 8 bases and J by 3 bases, with 16 bases between the two germline ends.

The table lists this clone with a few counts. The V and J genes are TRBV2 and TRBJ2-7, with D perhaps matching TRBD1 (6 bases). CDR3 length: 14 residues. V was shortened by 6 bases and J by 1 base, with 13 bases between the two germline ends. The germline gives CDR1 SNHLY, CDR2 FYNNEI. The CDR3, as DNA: TGTGCCAGCAGCACCGACAGGTTATCCTACGAGCAGTACTTC. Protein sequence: CASSTDRLSYEQYF.

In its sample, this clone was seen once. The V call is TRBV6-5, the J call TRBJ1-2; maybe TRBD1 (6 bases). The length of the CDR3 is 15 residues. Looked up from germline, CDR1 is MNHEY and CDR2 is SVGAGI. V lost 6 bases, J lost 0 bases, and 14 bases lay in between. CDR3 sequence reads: CASSLQTGPNYGYTF. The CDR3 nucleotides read TGTGCCAGCAGCCTACAGACAGGTCCTAACTATGGCTACACCTTC.

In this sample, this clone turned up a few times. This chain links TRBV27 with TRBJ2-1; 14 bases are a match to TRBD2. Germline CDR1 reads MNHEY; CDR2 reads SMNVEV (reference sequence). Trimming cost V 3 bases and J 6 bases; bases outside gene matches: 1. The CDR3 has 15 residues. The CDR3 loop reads CASSLGLAGVNEQFF. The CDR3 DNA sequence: TGTGCCAGCAGTTTGGGACTAGCGGGAGTCAATGAGCAGTTCTTC.

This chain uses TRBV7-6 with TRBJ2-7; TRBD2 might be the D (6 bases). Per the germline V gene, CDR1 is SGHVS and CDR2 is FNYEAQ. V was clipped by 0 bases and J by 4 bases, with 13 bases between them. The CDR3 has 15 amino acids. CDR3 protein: CASSLAVGGSYEQYF. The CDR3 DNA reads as TGTGCCAGCAGCTTAGCCGTAGGAGGGAGTTACGAGCAGTACTTC.

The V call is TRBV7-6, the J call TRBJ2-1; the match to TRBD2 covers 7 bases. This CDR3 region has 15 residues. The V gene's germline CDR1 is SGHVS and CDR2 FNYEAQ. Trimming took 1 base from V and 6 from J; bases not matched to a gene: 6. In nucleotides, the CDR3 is TGTGCCAGCAGCTTAGGCGGGAGACGAGCCAATGAGCAGTTCTTC. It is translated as CASSLGGRRANEQFF.

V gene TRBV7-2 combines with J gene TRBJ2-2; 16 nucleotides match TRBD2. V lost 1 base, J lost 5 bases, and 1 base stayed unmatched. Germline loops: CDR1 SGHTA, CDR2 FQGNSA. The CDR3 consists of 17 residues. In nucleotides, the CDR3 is TGTGCCAGCAGCTTAGAGGGACTAGCGGGGGGGACCGGGGAGCTGTTTTTT. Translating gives CASSLEGLAGGTGELFF.

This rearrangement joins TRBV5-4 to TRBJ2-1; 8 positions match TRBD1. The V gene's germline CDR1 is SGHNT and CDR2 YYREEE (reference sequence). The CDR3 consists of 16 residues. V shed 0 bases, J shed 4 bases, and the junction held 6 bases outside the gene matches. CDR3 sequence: CASSLGTGNWYNEQFF. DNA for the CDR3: TGTGCCAGCAGCTTGGGGACAGGGAATTGGTACAATGAGCAGTTCTTC.

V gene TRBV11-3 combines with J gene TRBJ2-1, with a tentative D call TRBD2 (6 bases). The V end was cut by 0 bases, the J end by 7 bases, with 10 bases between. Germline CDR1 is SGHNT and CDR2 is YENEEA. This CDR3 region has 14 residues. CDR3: CASSLDGGTNEQFF. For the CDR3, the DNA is TGTGCCAGCAGCTTAGATGGCGGGACTAATGAGCAGTTCTTC.

CDR3 region: CASRLRQGKHLGTEAFF. CDR3 nucleotide sequence: TGTGCCAGCAGACTCCGCCAGGGAAAGCACCTTGGTACTGAAGCTTTCTTT. The gene calls are TRBV27 and TRBJ1-1; TRBD1 might be the D (5 bases). Trimming left V 6 bases short and J 5 bases short, with 25 bases between. Germline V gene sequence: CDR1 MNHEY, CDR2 SMNVEV (reference sequence). This CDR3 has 17 amino acids.

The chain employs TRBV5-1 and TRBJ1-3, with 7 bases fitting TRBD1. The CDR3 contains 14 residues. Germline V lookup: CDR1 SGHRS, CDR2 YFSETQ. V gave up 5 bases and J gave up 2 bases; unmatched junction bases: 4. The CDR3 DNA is TGCGCCAGCAGAAGGACAGGCGCTGGAAACACCATATATTTT. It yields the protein CASRRTGAGNTIYF.

CDR3 residues: CSVLPVGQEGDWGYTF. Here the CDR3 DNA reads TGCAGCGTCCTACCTGTGGGACAGGAAGGAGATTGGGGCTACACCTTC. The chain couples TRBV29-1 to TRBJ1-2; 8 nucleotides align to TRBD1. Trimming took 6 bases from V and 8 from J; bases not matched to a gene: 20. The length of the CDR3 is 16 residues. Germline loops: CDR1 SQVTM, CDR2 ANQGSEA.

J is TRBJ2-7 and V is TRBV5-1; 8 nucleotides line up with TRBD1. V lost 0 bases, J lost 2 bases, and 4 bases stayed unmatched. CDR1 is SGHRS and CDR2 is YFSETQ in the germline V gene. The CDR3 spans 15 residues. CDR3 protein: CASSLGTGSTYEQYF. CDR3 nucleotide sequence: TGCGCCAGCAGCTTGGGGACAGGGTCGACCTACGAGCAGTACTTC.